Listed below are T cell receptor beta chains from one sample, sequenced in a study of T-cell reconstitution after alpha-beta-depleted transplantation in children. TCRdb re-called the PCR reads through MiXCR, storing one row per CDR3 protein. The data contain about a million distinct CDR3 sequences, roughly 29% of them singletons. This material consisted of PBMCs, mostly from graft donor cells, taken 360 days after TCRalphabeta/CD19-depleted stem cell transplant. These receptors all stem from a boy in the first two years of life who had a stem cell transplant for SCID, so the T cells may come from the graft donor. The CDR3 runs from the conserved cysteine through the conserved F or W. A D gene is named only where the DNA matches it firmly. Rows may omit the clone size; those that give it use once, few, many or a size class.

CDR3 length: 17; clone size: -; V gene: TRBV5-1; D gene: TRBD1; J gene: TRBJ2-1; CDR3 protein: CASSLSVGTVSYNEQFF; CDR3 DNA: TGCGCCAGCAGCTTGTCGGTGGGGACAGTCTCCTACAATGAGCAGTTCTTC
CDR3 length: 14; clone size: few; V gene: TRBV20-1; D gene: -; J gene: TRBJ1-4; CDR3 protein: CSAHGAKGDEKLFF; CDR3 DNA: TGCAGTGCCCACGGGGCGAAGGGCGATGAAAAACTGTTTTTT
CDR3 length: 13; clone size: -; V gene: TRBV12-3/TRBV12-4; D gene: -; J gene: TRBJ2-7; CDR3 protein: CASSPPPGYEQYF; CDR3 DNA: TGTGCCAGCAGCCCACCACCCGGCTACGAGCAGTACTTC
CDR3 length: 14; clone size: -; V gene: TRBV20-1; D gene: TRBD2; J gene: TRBJ2-3; CDR3 protein: CSAMTSGVADTQYF; CDR3 DNA: TGCAGTGCTATGACTAGCGGGGTGGCAGATACGCAGTATTTT
CDR3 length: 16; clone size: few; V gene: TRBV7-2; D gene: -; J gene: TRBJ2-1; CDR3 protein: CASSPAPKFSYNEQFF; CDR3 DNA: TGTGCCAGCAGCCCGGCCCCCAAGTTCTCCTACAATGAGCAGTTCTTC
CDR3 length: 16; clone size: -; V gene: TRBV6-5; D gene: -; J gene: TRBJ2-3; CDR3 protein: CASSWLEGLGTDTQYF; CDR3 DNA: TGTGCCAGCAGTTGGCTCGAGGGCTTGGGCACAGATACGCAGTATTTT
CDR3 length: 16; clone size: few; V gene: TRBV6-1; D gene: -; J gene: TRBJ2-5; CDR3 protein: CASTPLGLPGGETQYF; CDR3 DNA: TGTGCCAGCACCCCTCTTGGGCTACCGGGTGGGGAGACCCAGTACTTC
CDR3 length: 16; clone size: few; V gene: TRBV9; D gene: TRBD2; J gene: TRBJ2-3; CDR3 protein: CASSTSGGLRTDTQYF; CDR3 DNA: TGTGCCAGCAGTACAAGCGGGGGGCTACGCACAGATACGCAGTATTTT
CDR3 length: 16; clone size: -; V gene: TRBV12-3/TRBV12-4; D gene: TRBD1; J gene: TRBJ2-3; CDR3 protein: CASTWRQTGSTDTQYF; CDR3 DNA: TGTGCCAGCACCTGGAGGCAGACAGGGAGCACAGATACGCAGTATTTT
CDR3 length: 14; clone size: once; V gene: TRBV3-1; D gene: TRBD2; J gene: TRBJ2-3; CDR3 protein: CASSQVVRTRTQYF; CDR3 DNA: TGTGCCAGCAGCCAAGTGGTCAGGACTAGGACGCAGTATTTT
CDR3 length: 15; clone size: -; V gene: TRBV5-1; D gene: TRBD1; J gene: TRBJ1-6; CDR3 protein: CASSLGDRINSPLHF; CDR3 DNA: TGCGCCAGCAGCTTGGGGGACAGGATTAATTCACCCCTCCACTTT
CDR3 length: 12; clone size: -; V gene: TRBV5-5; D gene: -; J gene: TRBJ2-5; CDR3 protein: CASSTVTGLGYF; CDR3 DNA: TGTGCCAGCAGCACGGTGACAGGCCTTGGGTACTTC
CDR3 length: 14; clone size: -; V gene: TRBV6-2/TRBV6-3; D gene: -; J gene: TRBJ2-7; CDR3 protein: CASTDPGPSYEQYF; CDR3 DNA: TGTGCCAGCACCGATCCGGGGCCCTCCTACGAGCAGTACTTC
CDR3 length: 16; clone size: few; V gene: TRBV24-1; D gene: TRBD2; J gene: TRBJ2-1; CDR3 protein: CATSDTGLEIAGEQFF; CDR3 DNA: TGTGCCACCAGTGATACGGGACTAGAGATTGCGGGTGAGCAGTTCTTC
CDR3 length: 15; clone size: few; V gene: TRBV19; D gene: -; J gene: TRBJ2-5; CDR3 protein: CASSNHGRLQETQYF; CDR3 DNA: TGTGCCAGTAGTAACCACGGCAGACTTCAAGAGACCCAGTACTTC
CDR3 length: 15; clone size: -; V gene: TRBV20-1; D gene: -; J gene: TRBJ1-2; CDR3 protein: CSASGGQPSPYGYTF; CDR3 DNA: TGCAGTGCTAGCGGGGGTCAGCCGAGCCCCTATGGCTACACCTTC
CDR3 length: 13; clone size: -; V gene: TRBV20-1; D gene: -; J gene: TRBJ2-7; CDR3 protein: CSARGQVGYEQYF; CDR3 DNA: TGCAGTGCTAGAGGACAGGTAGGGTACGAGCAGTACTTC
CDR3 length: 14; clone size: few; V gene: TRBV20-1; D gene: -; J gene: TRBJ2-3; CDR3 protein: CSAKRRGFTDTQYF; CDR3 DNA: TGCAGTGCTAAACGGCGGGGATTCACAGATACGCAGTATTTT
CDR3 length: 14; clone size: -; V gene: TRBV5-1; D gene: -; J gene: TRBJ2-2; CDR3 protein: CASSLAGDTGELFF; CDR3 DNA: TGCGCCAGCAGCTTGGCGGGGGACACCGGGGAGCTGTTTTTT
CDR3 length: 14; clone size: many; V gene: TRBV7-8; D gene: -; J gene: TRBJ2-1; CDR3 protein: CASSLAEIYNEQFF; CDR3 DNA: TGTGCCAGCAGCTTAGCTGAGATTTACAATGAGCAGTTCTTC
CDR3 length: 12; clone size: -; V gene: TRBV20-1; D gene: -; J gene: TRBJ2-1; CDR3 protein: CSASRARDEQFF; CDR3 DNA: TGCAGTGCTAGCAGGGCACGCGATGAGCAGTTCTTC
CDR3 length: 14; clone size: many; V gene: TRBV9; D gene: TRBD1; J gene: TRBJ2-7; CDR3 protein: CASSPGQASYEQYF; CDR3 DNA: TGTGCCAGCAGCCCAGGACAGGCATCCTACGAGCAGTACTTC
CDR3 length: 16; clone size: -; V gene: TRBV4-1; D gene: TRBD1; J gene: TRBJ2-7; CDR3 protein: CASSQDTGGTPYEQYF; CDR3 DNA: TGCGCCAGCAGCCAAGATACAGGGGGCACCCCCTACGAGCAGTACTTC
CDR3 length: 12; clone size: many; V gene: TRBV12-3/TRBV12-4; D gene: -; J gene: TRBJ2-7; CDR3 protein: CASSRGTYEQYF; CDR3 DNA: TGTGCCAGCAGTCGGGGAACCTACGAGCAGTACTTC
CDR3 length: 14; clone size: few; V gene: TRBV3-1; D gene: -; J gene: TRBJ1-1; CDR3 protein: CASSQDYGTVEAFF; CDR3 DNA: TGTGCCAGCAGCCAAGATTACGGGACTGTCGAAGCTTTCTTT
CDR3 length: 15; clone size: -; V gene: TRBV9; D gene: -; J gene: TRBJ2-1; CDR3 protein: CASSVSGNSYNEQFF; CDR3 DNA: TGTGCCAGCAGCGTATCAGGCAACTCCTACAATGAGCAGTTCTTC
CDR3 length: 14; clone size: few; V gene: TRBV12-3/TRBV12-4; D gene: -; J gene: TRBJ2-3; CDR3 protein: CASSLSTLTDTQYF; CDR3 DNA: TGTGCCAGCAGTTTATCCACTCTCACAGATACGCAGTATTTT
CDR3 length: 15; clone size: many; V gene: TRBV5-6; D gene: TRBD1; J gene: TRBJ2-1; CDR3 protein: CASSLTGQGYNEQFF; CDR3 DNA: TGTGCCAGCAGCTTGACGGGACAGGGATACAATGAGCAGTTCTTC
CDR3 length: 15; clone size: few; V gene: TRBV6-2/TRBV6-3; D gene: -; J gene: TRBJ2-5; CDR3 protein: CASTFQGRLQETQYF; CDR3 DNA: TGTGCCAGCACCTTCCAGGGCAGACTACAGGAGACCCAGTACTTC
CDR3 length: 16; clone size: few; V gene: TRBV12-3/TRBV12-4; D gene: -; J gene: TRBJ2-5; CDR3 protein: CASNPGGGRGQETQYF; CDR3 DNA: TGTGCCAGCAACCCAGGGGGGGGGCGCGGACAAGAGACCCAGTACTTC
CDR3 length: 14; clone size: -; V gene: TRBV5-1; D gene: -; J gene: TRBJ2-7; CDR3 protein: CASPGAGLIHEQYF; CDR3 DNA: TGCGCCAGCCCTGGGGCAGGGTTAATACACGAGCAGTACTTC
CDR3 length: 14; clone size: few; V gene: TRBV6-5; D gene: TRBD1; J gene: TRBJ2-3; CDR3 protein: CASSYDRGLDTQYF; CDR3 DNA: TGTGCCAGCAGTTACGACAGGGGGTTGGATACGCAGTATTTT
CDR3 length: 15; clone size: -; V gene: TRBV3-1; D gene: -; J gene: TRBJ1-6; CDR3 protein: CASRHRDSSNSPLHF; CDR3 DNA: TGTGCCAGCAGGCACCGGGATTCTTCAAATTCACCCCTCCACTTT
CDR3 length: 13; clone size: -; V gene: TRBV28; D gene: -; J gene: TRBJ1-1; CDR3 protein: CASILPGYTEAFF; CDR3 DNA: TGTGCCAGCATCTTACCGGGGTACACTGAAGCTTTCTTT
CDR3 length: 17; clone size: -; V gene: TRBV27; D gene: -; J gene: TRBJ1-5; CDR3 protein: CASSFARQAGSNQPQHF; CDR3 DNA: TGTGCCAGCAGTTTCGCCCGACAGGCGGGGTCCAATCAGCCCCAGCATTTT
CDR3 length: 14; clone size: once; V gene: TRBV7-6; D gene: -; J gene: TRBJ2-7; CDR3 protein: CASSPLAPYVEQYF; CDR3 DNA: TGTGCCAGCAGCCCCCTCGCCCCGTACGTCGAGCAGTACTTC
CDR3 length: 14; clone size: -; V gene: TRBV15; D gene: -; J gene: TRBJ1-4; CDR3 protein: CATSREGAWTELFF; CDR3 DNA: TGTGCCACCAGCAGAGAGGGCGCGTGGACAGAACTGTTTTTT
CDR3 length: 16; clone size: few; V gene: TRBV10-2; D gene: TRBD1; J gene: TRBJ1-4; CDR3 protein: CASRKTGAMINEKLFF; CDR3 DNA: TGCGCCAGCAGAAAAACAGGGGCGATGATTAATGAAAAACTGTTTTTT
CDR3 length: 14; clone size: few; V gene: TRBV6-1; D gene: TRBD1; J gene: TRBJ2-7; CDR3 protein: CASSRTGLSYEQYF; CDR3 DNA: TGTGCCAGCAGTCGGACAGGACTTTCCTACGAGCAGTACTTC
CDR3 length: 15; clone size: -; V gene: TRBV4-3; D gene: -; J gene: TRBJ2-2; CDR3 protein: CASSQLRGATGELFF; CDR3 DNA: TGCGCCAGCAGCCAACTCCGGGGGGCCACCGGGGAGCTGTTTTTT
CDR3 length: 13; clone size: -; V gene: TRBV2; D gene: -; J gene: TRBJ2-3; CDR3 protein: CASTGQRTDTQYF; CDR3 DNA: TGTGCCAGCACAGGACAACGCACAGATACGCAGTATTTT
CDR3 length: 18; clone size: -; V gene: TRBV29-1; D gene: TRBD2; J gene: TRBJ2-1; CDR3 protein: CSVEGQVLGLGFLGEQFF; CDR3 DNA: TGCAGCGTTGAAGGCCAAGTATTGGGACTAGGGTTTTTAGGCGAGCAGTTCTTC